This T cell receptor beta chain is from a study of response to subunit inactivated influenza vaccine. This clonotype was observed many times. In germline, CDR1 is MNHEY, CDR2 SMNVEV (reference sequence). V shed 4 bases and J shed 4 bases, with 16 bases lying between them. The CDR3 covers 15 residues. Using its own MiXCR run on the RT-PCR reads, TCRdb lists one record per CDR3 protein. The sample has 560,000 or so distinct CDR3 sequences, 6% to 9% seen once. V is TRBV27 and J is TRBJ1-2; D possibly corresponds to TRBD1 (6 bases). The starting material was PBMCs from blood, obtained around 25 months after vaccination. This clonotype was obtained from a man between 50 and 75 years old who received an inactivated influenza vaccine. CDR3 region: CASSSLQGLSYGYTF. The CDR3 DNA sequence: TGTGCCAGCAGTTCCTTACAGGGCTTGAGCTATGGCTACACCTTC.